This T cell receptor (beta chain) was captured by sequencing in a study of a mutant IDH1 vaccine in newly diagnosed glioma. Study-level information: Those enrolled had earlier been treated with radiotherapy, temozolomide, or both, mostly both.

Germline CDR1 is GTSNPN and CDR2 is SVGIG (reference sequence). The CDR3 runs to 12 residues. V was clipped by 5 bases and J by 4 bases, with 9 bases between them. Noted time point: baseline, week 1 (first vaccination visit). Treatment indicated: pre-vaccination baseline after standard-of-care therapy. The protocol was immunoSEQ multiplex PCR, while the TCRdb copy is restricted to in-frame clones and leaves out a portion. The sample lists tens of thousands of clones; less than 85% were seen once. The J gene is TRBJ1-5, the V gene TRBV30; D not certain. This clonotype was obtained from a man aged 45-65 years with glioma. Sequences were derived from PBMCs, sampled from a glioma patient treated with radiotherapy, temozolomide or both. CDR3 residues: CAWGTENQPQHF. CDR3 nucleotides: TGTGCCTGGGGTACAGAGAATCAGCCCCAGCATTTT.